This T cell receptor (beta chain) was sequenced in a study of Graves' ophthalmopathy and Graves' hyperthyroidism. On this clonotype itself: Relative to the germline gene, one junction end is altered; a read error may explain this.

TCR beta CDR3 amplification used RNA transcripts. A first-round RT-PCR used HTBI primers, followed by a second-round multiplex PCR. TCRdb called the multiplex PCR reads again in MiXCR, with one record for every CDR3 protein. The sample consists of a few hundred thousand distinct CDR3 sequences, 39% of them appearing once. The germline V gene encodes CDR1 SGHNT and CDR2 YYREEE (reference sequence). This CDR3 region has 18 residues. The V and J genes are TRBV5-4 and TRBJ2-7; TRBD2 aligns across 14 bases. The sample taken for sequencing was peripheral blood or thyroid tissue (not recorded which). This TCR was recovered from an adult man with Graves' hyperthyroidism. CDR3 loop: CASGHPGTSGSTTYEQYF. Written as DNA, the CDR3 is TGCGCCAGCGGCCATCCAGGGACTAGCGGGAGTACGACCTACGAGCAGTACTTC.